Below are 21 T cell receptor beta chains sequenced from a single sample in a study of beta chain features in type 1 diabetes. As every portion of the isolated RNA was reverse transcribed, the sequencing read expressed TCRB transcripts. Using immunoSEQ multiplex PCR, the repertoire was profiled, and TCRdb retains in-frame clones only, with some absent. The table includes 250,000 to 300,000 clones, approximately 24% detected once. The study's findings and limits: Significant though moderate, a shortening of TCRB CDR3s appeared in all four CD4+ subsets of Type 1 diabetes patients.

These receptors lack a known antigen. Sequenced input: naive CD4+ T cells from blood. Receptors were obtained from a woman in her 30s with type 1 diabetes.

This clone was seen a few times. The chain recombines TRBV30 with TRBJ1-2; D might be TRBD1 (6 bases). Trimming removed 2 bases from V and 12 bases from J, with 13 bases in between. This CDR3 contains 11 residues. From germline, CDR1 is GTSNPN and CDR2 SVGIG (reference sequence). The CDR3 bases are TGTGCCTGGAGTTTACAGGGAAAACACACCTTC. It is translated as CAWSLQGKHTF.

The V and J genes are TRBV4-1 and TRBJ2-7, with D tentatively TRBD2 (5 bases). CDR3 size: 16 residues. Deletions cut 5 bases from V and 3 bases from J, with 20 bases between. Germline-derived CDR1 and CDR2 are MGHRA and YSYEKL. In nucleotides, the CDR3 is TGCGCCAGCAGCGCTCCGGGGAAAACACTGGGCTACGAGCAGTACTTC. Its translation: CASSAPGKTLGYEQYF.

The chain combines TRBV2 with TRBJ2-1, with D maybe TRBD2 (7 bases). With 6 bases removed from V and 9 bases from J, the gap between germline ends came to 9 bases. CDR3 size: 11 residues. In germline, CDR1 is SNHLY, CDR2 FYNNEI. CDR3: CASRGGVEQFF. The CDR3 DNA reads as TGTGCCAGCAGAGGGGGGGTTGAGCAGTTCTTC. Full variable domain (missing parts from reference TRBV2 and TRBJ2-1): EPEVTQTPSHQVTQMGQEVILRCVPISNHLYFYWYRQILGQKVEFLVSFYNNEISEKSEIFDDQFSVERPDGSNFTLKIRSTKLEDSAMYFCASRGGVEQFFGPGTRLTVL.

This clone was detected only a few times. The chain joins TRBV11-2 to TRBJ2-3; 7 bases line up with TRBD2. The V gene's germline CDR1 is SGHAT and CDR2 FQNNGV. The CDR3 is 16 amino acids. The V gene end was trimmed by 5 bases and the J gene end by 1 base; junction bases not matched to a gene: 9. The CDR3 bases are TGTGCCAGCAGCCTACAAGCGGGGTGGGGCACAGATACGCAGTATTTT. It encodes CASSLQAGWGTDTQYF. Variable domain in full (rest from reference TRBV11-2 and TRBJ2-3): EAGVAQSPRYKIIEKRQSVAFWCNPISGHATLYWYQQILGQGPKLLIQFQNNGVVDDSQLPKDRFSAERLKGVDSTLKIQPAKLEDSAVYLCASSLQAGWGTDTQYFGPGTRLTVL.

This clone was detected only a few times. The chain employs TRBV18 and TRBJ1-4; D call uncertain. The CDR3 totals 14 residues. V gave up 2 bases and J gave up 6 bases, with 10 bases separating them. CDR1 KGHSH and CDR2 LQKENI come from the germline V gene. CDR3 protein: CASSPYGEDEKLFF. In DNA, the CDR3 is TGTGCCAGCTCACCATACGGGGAGGATGAAAAACTGTTTTTT.

In this sample, this clone turned up a few times. The rearrangement links TRBV9 to TRBJ2-2; D gene unclear. The V end was cut by 0 bases, the J end by 7 bases, with 7 bases between. Germline values: CDR1 SGDLS, CDR2 YYNGEE. CDR3 length: 13 amino acids. CDR3 residues: CASSVDSSGELFF. The CDR3 DNA sequence: TGTGCCAGCAGCGTAGACTCAAGCGGGGAGCTGTTTTTT.

This clone showed up just a few times. V usage is TRBV7-3 and J usage is TRBJ1-1; D remains ambiguous. The V end was cut by 3 bases, the J end by 3 bases, with 8 bases between. In germline, CDR1 is SGHTA, CDR2 FQGTGA. The CDR3 is made up of 13 amino acids. CDR3 sequence (DNA): TGTGCCAGCAGCTTCGCGGATGACACTGAAGCTTTCTTT. Its protein is CASSFADDTEAFF.

The genes are TRBV9 and TRBJ2-2; 7 positions agree with TRBD2. Per the germline V gene, CDR1 is SGDLS and CDR2 is YYNGEE. The CDR3 runs to 16 residues. J gave up 2 bases and V 0 bases, and 4 bases lay outside the gene matches. DNA of the CDR3: TGTGCCAGCAGCGTAGGGGCTAGCGGAAACACCGGGGAGCTGTTTTTT. Amino acid sequence: CASSVGASGNTGELFF.

This rearrangement joins TRBV30 to TRBJ1-2; 8 positions agree with TRBD1. The CDR3 runs 14 residues. Germline V gives CDR1 GTSNPN, CDR2 SVGIG (reference sequence). V gave up 1 base and J gave up 7 bases; unmatched junction bases: 8. CDR3 in DNA: TGTGCCTGGAGTGAAGGACAGGGAGGCTTTGGCTACACCTTC. It specifies CAWSEGQGGFGYTF.

This clone was counted a few times. The chain employs TRBV29-1 and TRBJ2-1; 7 positions agree with TRBD2. After removal of 3 bases from V and 5 bases from J, the junction contained 4 bases not matched to a gene. The germline gives CDR1 SQVTM, CDR2 ANQGSEA. The CDR3 runs to 13 residues. The CDR3 here is CSVDGGSNNEQFF. The DNA of the CDR3 is TGCAGCGTTGACGGGGGGAGCAACAATGAGCAGTTCTTC.

The J gene is TRBJ2-4, the V gene TRBV29-1; no clear D. Trimming took off 5 bases at V and 7 bases at J, with 6 bases between the two ends. Per germline, CDR1 SQVTM and CDR2 ANQGSEA. The CDR3 is made up of 10 amino acids. The CDR3 DNA is TGCAGCGTTTCCCATAACATTCAGTACTTC. This gives the protein CSVSHNIQYF.

This sequence joins TRBV19 and TRBJ2-1; 10 positions agree with TRBD2. The V segment lost 8 bases and the J segment 9 bases; nucleotides outside the gene matches: 16. CDR1 is LNHDA and CDR2 is SQIVND in the germline V gene (reference sequence). The CDR3 contains 16 residues. In DNA form, the CDR3 reads TGTGCCAGTCATATAGGGCCTAGCGGGAGCTGGGGTGAGCAGTTCTTC. Its translation: CASHIGPSGSWGEQFF.

This chain uses TRBV7-3 with TRBJ2-7, with D tentatively TRBD1 (6 bases). Germline V CDR1 and CDR2: SGHTA, FQGTGA. V lost 3 bases, J lost 2 bases, and 11 bases lay in between. The CDR3 has 14 amino acids. In DNA, the CDR3 is TGTGCCAGCAGCTTTGGGCAGGGGCCCTACGAGCAGTACTTC. Amino acids: CASSFGQGPYEQYF. Full variable domain (missing parts from reference TRBV7-3 and TRBJ2-7): GAGVSQTPSNKVTEKGKYVELRCDPISGHTALYWYRQSLGQGPEFLIYFQGTGAADDSGLPNDRFFAVRPEGSVSTLKIQRTERGDSAVYLCASSFGQGPYEQYFGPGTRLTVT.

This clone has just a few counts. The rearrangement joins TRBV29-1 to TRBJ1-4; 7 positions match TRBD1. Trimming at V came to 4 bases and at J to 4 bases, leaving 3 bases not matched to a gene. Looked up from germline, CDR1 is SQVTM and CDR2 is ANQGSEA. This CDR3 is 13 amino acids long. CDR3 region: CSVGGQLNEKLFF. The CDR3 DNA follows: TGCAGCGTTGGGGGACAGCTTAATGAAAAACTGTTTTTT.

The CDR3 region is CASSPRLAGVSTDTQYF. CDR3 nucleotides: TGTGCCAGCAGCCCGCGACTAGCGGGAGTAAGCACAGATACGCAGTATTTT. V and J are TRBV7-3 and TRBJ2-3; TRBD2 aligns across 12 bases. CDR1 and CDR2 from the germline V gene are SGHTA and FQGTGA. J gave up 0 bases and V 5 bases, and 6 bases lay outside the gene matches. The CDR3 sequence is 17 residues long.

This chain uses TRBV6-5 with TRBJ2-3; D perhaps matches TRBD1 (5 bases). The ends were cut back, 1 base at V and 1 base at J, with 9 bases in the middle. The CDR3 sequence is 15 residues long. Per germline, CDR1 MNHEY and CDR2 SVGAGI. DNA of the CDR3: TGTGCCAGCAGTTACTGGAGCAGGGGCACAGATACGCAGTATTTT. This gives the protein CASSYWSRGTDTQYF.

This clone was seen only a few times. One junction end does not reproduce the germline sequence, and a read error may be involved. CDR3 nucleotide sequence: TGTGCCAGCAGCCAAGATGGGGAGGGATTTGTCGAGCAGTACTTC. This sequence encodes CASSQDGEGFVEQYF. This sequence joins TRBV4-1 and TRBJ2-7; 7 positions match TRBD2. Germline V gene data show CDR1 as MGHRA and CDR2 as YSYEKL. The CDR3 length is 15 residues.

The chain's CDR3 is CASSIGTSAETQYF. The CDR3 coding sequence is TGTGCCAGTAGTATAGGCACTAGCGCGGAGACCCAGTACTTC. The chain carries TRBV19 and TRBJ2-5; 7 nucleotides agree with TRBD2. Per the germline V gene, CDR1 is LNHDA and CDR2 is SQIVND (reference sequence). This CDR3 comprises 14 residues. Trimming cost V 1 base and J 5 bases; bases outside gene matches: 4. The complete variable domain, with remaining parts taken from reference TRBV19 and TRBJ2-5, reads DGGITQSPKYLFRKEGQNVTLSCEQNLNHDAMYWYRQDPGQGLRLIYYSQIVNDFQKGDIAEGYSVSREKKESFPLTVTSAQKNPTAFYLCASSIGTSAETQYFGPGTRLLVL.

Only a few counts were recorded for this clone. CDR3 protein: CASSNTWAGGSQPQHF. The DNA of the CDR3 is TGTGCCAGTAGCAACACCTGGGCAGGCGGGAGTCAGCCCCAGCATTTT. The V call is TRBV19, the J call TRBJ1-5; D unresolved. Between the trimmed V and J ends, which lost 6 bases and 6 bases, there was a span of 21 bases. The CDR3 loop spans 16 amino acids. CDR1 and CDR2 from the germline V gene are LNHDA and SQIVND (reference sequence).

This clone was found a few times. V is TRBV5-6 and J is TRBJ2-1, with a tentative D call TRBD1 (5 bases). V shed 3 bases and J shed 8 bases, with 15 bases lying between them. The germline V gene has CDR1 SGHDT and CDR2 YYEEEE. This CDR3 has 14 amino acids. CDR3 nucleotide sequence: TGTGCCAGCAGCTACTGGGGCATGATCGATGAGCAGTTCTTC. It codes for CASSYWGMIDEQFF.

This clone was seen more than once but under ten times. The chain joins TRBV15 to TRBJ1-1; maybe TRBD1 (5 bases). The length of the CDR3 is 13 residues. The V and J ends lost 0 bases and 4 bases respectively, with 6 bases between them. Germline CDR1 and CDR2: LNHNV and YYDKDF (reference sequence). As DNA, the CDR3 is TGTGCCACCAGCAGAGATCAGGGCACTGAAGCTTTCTTT. Its translation is CATSRDQGTEAFF.